The clone carrying this TCR beta chain is termed medium-sized. Its antigen is currently unknown. The sample belongs to a study of metastatic and nonmetastatic thyroid tumors. Findings and caveats of the study: A significant increase in TCR beta diversity was reportedly seen in malignant thyroid tumors relative to benign nodules, in blood and tumor.

TCRdb re-called clones via MiXCR from the PCR reads. The sample consists of under 35,000 clones, 20% to 25% of them appearing once. Thyroid surgery had not been preceded by any treatment in any patient. The sequenced sample consisted of blood. This TCR was sampled from a female donor with papillary thyroid cancer or a benign thyroid nodule (not recorded which). Some clones in this sample may be carry-over from other donors' samples.

CDR3 loop: CASSRGEGDQPQHF. CDR3 in DNA: TGTGCCAGCAGTAGGGGGGAGGGGGATCAGCCCCAGCATTTT. The V call is TRBV27, the J call TRBJ1-5; maybe TRBD1 (6 bases). V lost 5 bases to trimming and J lost 5 bases, with 13 bases between them. Germline loops: CDR1 MNHEY, CDR2 SMNVEV (reference sequence). The CDR3 is made up of 14 amino acids.